This T cell receptor (beta chain) was sequenced for a study of shared clonotypes between healthy human individuals. Study-level points and caveats: The represented genetic and exposure-history diversity was limited by the small number of donors.

Germline V CDR1 and CDR2: SGHRS, YFSETQ. V lost 2 bases to trimming and J lost 0 bases; unmatched junction nucleotides: 4. This CDR3 region has 17 residues. The method was immunoSEQ multiplex PCR; TCRdb's version includes in-frame clones alone and lacks a portion of them. Of nearly 2 million clones listed, about 95% are singletons. Details on this clone: The antigen remains undetermined.

Naive CD8 cells lacked CD45RO, underwent positive selection for CCR7 and left out terminally differentiated effector memory CD45RA+ cells. This chain joins TRBV5-1 and TRBJ2-1; 11 bases are a match to TRBD2. The sample was naive CD8+ T cells sorted from blood. The sequence derives from a man aged 18 to 30 in good health. The CDR3 bases are TGCGCCAGCAGCTTCCCCACTAGCGGGAGCTCCTACAATGAGCAGTTCTTC. Its translation is CASSFPTSGSSYNEQFF.